The 15 T cell receptor beta chains listed next were all sequenced from one sample in a study of graft-versus-host responses after intestinal transplantation. The method was immunoSEQ multiplex PCR; TCRdb's version includes in-frame clones alone and lacks a portion of them. Here the sample spans some 110,000 clones, roughly nine tenths being singletons. Their specific antigens are unknown. The specimen was unstimulated CD4+ T cells sorted from spleen or lymph node cells, collected before transplant. These receptors were collected from a human donor who was the organ donor for an intestinal transplant.

The chain employs TRBV10-3 and TRBJ2-1; D might be TRBD1 or TRBD2, each matching 6 bases. The V end lost 7 bases, the J end lost 8 bases, and 21 bases lay between the germline ends. This CDR3 has 15 residues. The germline V gene has CDR1 ENHRY and CDR2 SYGVKD. The DNA for the CDR3 is TGTGCCATCACTCCGAACGCTAGGGGGGCCCATGAGCAGTTCTTC. Translating it yields CAITPNARGAHEQFF.

Here the CDR3 reads CAWSSIAGPHYNEQFF. The CDR3 DNA sequence: TGTGCCTGGAGCTCAATAGCGGGACCCCACTACAATGAGCAGTTCTTC. This chain uses TRBV30 with TRBJ2-1; 8 bases are shared with TRBD2. Germline lookup yields CDR1 GTSNPN and CDR2 SVGIG (reference sequence). This CDR3 is built from 16 residues. With V trimmed by 3 bases and J by 3 bases, 10 bases remained unmatched.

The chain uses TRBV19 and TRBJ2-5; TRBD1 matches 7 bases. The V gene's germline CDR1 is LNHDA and CDR2 SQIVND (reference sequence). V trimming: 8 bases; J trimming: 2 bases; junction bases outside the gene matches: 5. The CDR3 is made up of 13 amino acids. The chain's CDR3 is CASARDSQETQYF. As DNA, the CDR3 is TGTGCCAGTGCACGGGACAGTCAAGAGACCCAGTACTTC.

CDR3 region: CASSSTEVNQPQHF. DNA for the CDR3: TGTGCCAGCTCATCGACAGAGGTTAATCAGCCCCAGCATTTT. The V gene is TRBV18, the J gene TRBJ1-5; D may be TRBD1 (5 bases). The germline V and J ends were trimmed by 5 bases and 4 bases, with 12 bases remaining between them. The CDR3 is made up of 14 amino acids. Germline V lookup: CDR1 KGHSH, CDR2 LQKENI. The full variable domain, rest sourced from reference TRBV18 and TRBJ1-5, is NAGVMQNPRHLVRRRGQEARLRCSPMKGHSHVYWYRQLPEEGLKFMVYLQKENIIDESGMPKERFSAEFPKEGPSILRIQQVVRGDSAAYFCASSSTEVNQPQHFGDGTRLSIL.

The chain recombines TRBV4-2 with TRBJ1-4; the D gene is possibly TRBD1 (5 bases). The germline V and J ends were trimmed by 0 bases and 1 base, with 9 bases remaining between them. From germline, CDR1 is LGHNA and CDR2 YNFKEQ. The CDR3 length is 16 residues. The CDR3 region is CASSQEGRGTNEKLFF. The CDR3 nucleotides are TGTGCCAGCAGCCAAGAGGGGCGGGGAACTAATGAAAAACTGTTTTTT.

The chain uses TRBV4-3 and TRBJ2-2; D is perhaps TRBD2 (5 bases). CDR3 length: 16 residues. The V and J ends lost 9 bases and 4 bases respectively, with 21 bases between them. Per the germline V gene, CDR1 is LGHNA and CDR2 is YSLEER. The CDR3 DNA is TGCGCCAGACTCACTCCGAGGGAGCGAGGCACCGGGGAGCTGTTTTTT. Its protein is CARLTPRERGTGELFF.

The chain employs TRBV6-6 and TRBJ2-7; TRBD2 aligns across 8 bases. From germline, CDR1 is MNHNY and CDR2 SVGAGI (reference sequence). V lost 0 bases and J lost 0; bases outside the gene matches: 4. The CDR3 is 16 amino acids. CDR3 nucleotides: TGTGCCAGCAGTTACTCGAAGAGCGGGAGCTCCTACGAGCAGTACTTC. This translates into CASSYSKSGSSYEQYF.

This clone was picked up a small number of times. V usage is TRBV6-6 and J usage is TRBJ2-7; 9 bases are a match to TRBD2. This CDR3 spans 15 amino acids. J lost 0 bases, V lost 7 bases, and 7 bases had no gene match. Germline CDR1 reads MNHNY; CDR2 reads SVGAGI (reference sequence). The CDR3 region is CASTRFSGSSYEQYF. CDR3 in DNA: TGTGCCAGCACCAGATTTAGCGGGAGCTCCTACGAGCAGTACTTC.

J is TRBJ2-7 and V is TRBV27; TRBD2 matches at 15 bases. Trimming removed 10 bases from V and 6 bases from J; junction bases left unmatched: 7. The V gene's germline CDR1 is MNHEY and CDR2 SMNVEV (reference sequence). The CDR3 runs 14 residues. The CDR3 coding sequence is TGTGCCAATTGGGGACTAGCGGGAGGACTCGAGCAGTACTTC. It codes for CANWGLAGGLEQYF.

The chain employs TRBV10-3 and TRBJ1-2; TRBD1 matches at 11 bases. Germline V gene sequence: CDR1 ENHRY, CDR2 SYGVKD. After removal of 0 bases from V and 7 bases from J, the junction contained 7 bases not matched to a gene. This CDR3 spans 16 amino acids. In nucleotides, the CDR3 is TGTGCCATCAGTGAGTCACTGGGACAGGGGGAGAGTGGCTACACCTTC. Its translation: CAISESLGQGESGYTF.

This rearrangement joins TRBV7-9 to TRBJ1-3; 8 bases are shared with TRBD1. V lost 5 bases to trimming and J lost 1 base; unmatched junction nucleotides: 13. This CDR3 contains 18 residues. CDR1 and CDR2 from the germline V gene are SEHNR and FQNEAQ (reference sequence). Here the CDR3 DNA reads TGTGCCAGCAGCCTGGTCCAGATGGGGACAGGATCTGGAAACACCATATATTTT. Protein product: CASSLVQMGTGSGNTIYF.

The V call is TRBV15, the J call TRBJ2-3; the D gene is possibly TRBD1 (6 bases). The CDR3 totals 17 residues. V lost 3 bases to trimming and J lost 0 bases, with 16 bases between them. Germline V CDR1 and CDR2: LNHNV, YYDKDF (reference sequence). CDR3 sequence: CATSRGDITSSTDTQYF. The CDR3 bases are TGTGCCACCAGCAGGGGGGACATAACGTCTAGCACAGATACGCAGTATTTT.

The chain employs TRBV19 and TRBJ2-6; 10 nucleotides align to TRBD1. CDR1 and CDR2 (germline): LNHDA, SQIVND (reference sequence). Trimming removed 5 bases from V and 4 bases from J; junction bases left unmatched: 8. The CDR3 is made up of 17 amino acids. The CDR3 coding sequence is TGTGCCAGTAGTGAGGGACAGGGGACCGGCGGGGCCAACGTCCTGACTTTC. It specifies CASSEGQGTGGANVLTF.

The sample holds a few counts of this clone. The chain combines TRBV6-5 with TRBJ1-5, with a weak D call TRBD1 (6 bases). The V end lost 2 bases, the J end lost 2 bases, and 10 bases lay between the germline ends. The CDR3 is made up of 15 amino acids. Germline lookup yields CDR1 MNHEY and CDR2 SVGAGI. The CDR3 bases are TGTGCCAGCAGTTACGGAGGGGGTGGCAATCAGCCCCAGCATTTT. Residues: CASSYGGGGNQPQHF.

J is TRBJ2-3 and V is TRBV5-6; D gene ambiguous. The CDR3 covers 12 residues. V was pared by 1 base and J by 4 bases, with 4 bases between. From germline, CDR1 is SGHDT and CDR2 YYEEEE. The CDR3 loop reads CASSLYPDTQYF. The CDR3 DNA reads as TGTGCCAGCAGCTTGTACCCAGATACGCAGTATTTT. Looking up the rest from reference TRBV5-6 and TRBJ2-3 gives the full variable domain: DAGVTQSPTHLIKTRGQQVTLRCSPKSGHDTVSWYQQALGQGPQFIFQYYEEEERQRGNFPDRFSGHQFPNYSSELNVNALLLGDSALYLCASSLYPDTQYFGPGTRLTVL.